A selection of T cell receptor beta chains follows, all from one sample in a study of somatic mutations in cytotoxic T cells in rheumatoid arthritis. Assay used: immunoSEQ multiplex PCR; TCRdb lists only in-frame clones, some missing. The repertoire includes 3,500 to 5,000 clones, roughly 75% of them detected once, and over 25% sits in the top ten. Sequencing was performed on CD8+ T cells sorted from blood. These receptors all come from a woman in her fifties or sixties with rheumatoid arthritis. Each CDR3 is given with its conserved first and last residue. D genes are given only for firm matches. Only some rows state a clone size, as once, few, many or a class for expanded clones.

D: -
V: TRBV10-3
size: -
J: TRBJ2-1
DNA: TGTGCCATCAGTGATGTCGGGGGCTCCTACAATGAGCAGTTCTTC
CDR3: CAISDVGGSYNEQFF

D: TRBD2
V: TRBV28
size: -
J: TRBJ2-5
DNA: TGTGCCAGCAGTGCCACGGGCGGGGGGGCTGAAGAGACCCAGTACTTC
CDR3: CASSATGGGAEETQYF

D: -
V: TRBV7-9
size: -
J: TRBJ1-1
DNA: TGTGCCAGCAGCCCCACATCCACCGCGAACACTGAAGCTTTCTTT
CDR3: CASSPTSTANTEAFF

D: -
V: TRBV27
size: -
J: TRBJ2-5
DNA: TGTGCCAGCAGCACAAACCCTCTAGCGTCGCAGTACTTC
CDR3: CASSTNPLASQYF

D: -
V: TRBV9
size: -
J: TRBJ1-2
DNA: TGTGCCAGCAGCGTAGACAGGGATGAGGTGGACTATGGCTACACCTTC
CDR3: CASSVDRDEVDYGYTF

D: -
V: TRBV7-6
size: few
J: TRBJ2-7
DNA: TGTGCCAGCAGCTTAGTATCCAGTTCCTACGAGCAGTACTTC
CDR3: CASSLVSSSYEQYF

D: -
V: TRBV9
size: -
J: TRBJ2-2
DNA: TGTGCCAGCAGCCCAGGGGATCTCGTACAGGACACCGGGGAGCTGTTTTTT
CDR3: CASSPGDLVQDTGELFF

D: -
V: TRBV7-8
size: -
J: TRBJ2-3
DNA: TGTGCCAGCAGCTTAGCGGCTTCCCTTAGCGCAGATACGCAGTATTTT
CDR3: CASSLAASLSADTQYF

D: -
V: TRBV5-6
size: -
J: TRBJ2-3
DNA: TGTGCCAGCAGCTTGGGAGTAGCGGATGCTAGCACAGATACGCAGTATTTT
CDR3: CASSLGVADASTDTQYF

D: -
V: TRBV7-6
size: -
J: TRBJ2-2
DNA: TGTGCCAGCAGCTTAGGGGGAGCGGAGCTGTTTTTT
CDR3: CASSLGGAELFF

D: -
V: TRBV21-1
size: once
J: TRBJ2-2
DNA: TGTGCCAGCAGCAAATGGCAGAGCACCCGGGCCGGGGAGCTGTTTTTT
CDR3: CASSKWQSTRAGELFF

D: TRBD2
V: TRBV9
size: -
J: TRBJ2-7
DNA: TGTGCCAGCAGCGTTGACGGGGGGATGAACTACGAGCAGTACTTC
CDR3: CASSVDGGMNYEQYF

D: -
V: TRBV28
size: large
J: TRBJ1-1
DNA: TGTGCCAGCAGCGACAGTCCACTTGAAGCTTTCTTT
CDR3: CASSDSPLEAFF

D: TRBD2
V: TRBV6-1
size: once
J: TRBJ2-1
DNA: TGTGCCAGCAGTGAAAGGGAGGGGCAGCCCAATGAGCAGTTCTTC
CDR3: CASSEREGQPNEQFF

D: -
V: TRBV15
size: once
J: TRBJ1-3
DNA: TGTGCCACCAGCAGAGATGCAGGCGCTCGAAGGAACACCATATATTTT
CDR3: CATSRDAGARRNTIYF

D: TRBD1
V: TRBV28
size: -
J: TRBJ2-2
DNA: TGTGCCATCCTGGCCGGGACAGGGGCCCCCGGGGAGCTGTTTTTT
CDR3: CAILAGTGAPGELFF

D: -
V: TRBV27
size: -
J: TRBJ1-5
DNA: TGTGCCAGCAGTTCCAACAGGGACCGGGGCAATCAGCCCCAGCATTTT
CDR3: CASSSNRDRGNQPQHF

D: TRBD2
V: TRBV28
size: -
J: TRBJ2-5
DNA: TGTGCCAGCAGCTCTGGACAGCGGGGGGGAGAGACCCAGTACTTC
CDR3: CASSSGQRGGETQYF

D: -
V: TRBV6-1
size: few
J: TRBJ1-6
DNA: TGTGCCAGCAGTGGGACAGCGAGTAATTCACCCCTCCACTTT
CDR3: CASSGTASNSPLHF

D: TRBD1
V: TRBV6-1
size: -
J: TRBJ1-4
DNA: TGTGCCAGCAACCCCGGGACAGGGGCCGAAAAACTGTTTTTT
CDR3: CASNPGTGAEKLFF

D: -
V: TRBV19
size: -
J: TRBJ1-1
DNA: TGTGCCAGTAGTGAGCTGTTCGAAGCTTTCTTT
CDR3: CASSELFEAFF

D: -
V: TRBV6-9
size: few
J: TRBJ2-3
DNA: TGTGCCACGGGACTCGGAAATCGAGATACGCAGTATTTT
CDR3: CATGLGNRDTQYF

D: TRBD2
V: TRBV7-3
size: -
J: TRBJ2-3
DNA: TGTGCCAGCAGCTTAACGGCGGGGGGGCCCGCAGATACGCAGTATTTT
CDR3: CASSLTAGGPADTQYF

D: -
V: TRBV27
size: -
J: TRBJ2-3
DNA: TGTGCCAGCAGTTTACTAGCAGGTGCGGATACGCAGTATTTT
CDR3: CASSLLAGADTQYF

D: TRBD2
V: TRBV5-6
size: -
J: TRBJ2-7
DNA: TGTGCCAGCAGCTTGCGGCGAGGGCGGGGGGCCCCCTACGAGCAGTACTTC
CDR3: CASSLRRGRGAPYEQYF

D: -
V: TRBV5-1
size: -
J: TRBJ1-1
DNA: TGCGCCAGCAGCTTGTTGCAGGGGAGAATTGAAGCTTTCTTT
CDR3: CASSLLQGRIEAFF

D: TRBD2
V: TRBV7-6
size: -
J: TRBJ2-3
DNA: TGTGCCAGCAGCTTCCCCGGCAGGGCTAGCGGACCTAGCACAGATACGCAGTATTTT
CDR3: CASSFPGRASGPSTDTQYF

D: -
V: TRBV6-1
size: -
J: TRBJ2-3
DNA: TGTGCCAGCAGTGACGGAATGGGCCAGGCAGATACGCAGTATTTT
CDR3: CASSDGMGQADTQYF

D: -
V: TRBV7-9
size: -
J: TRBJ1-1
DNA: TGTGCCAGCAGCTTAGGAAGGGGGGGCAGCCCGAACACTGAAGCTTTCTTT
CDR3: CASSLGRGGSPNTEAFF

D: -
V: TRBV14
size: -
J: TRBJ2-1
DNA: TGTGCCAGCAGCCACCGGGGGGCTTACAATGAGCAGTTCTTC
CDR3: CASSHRGAYNEQFF

D: TRBD1
V: TRBV6-6
size: -
J: TRBJ2-5
DNA: TGTGCCAGCAGTTACACTCAGGGGGCCGGAGAGACCCAGTACTTC
CDR3: CASSYTQGAGETQYF

D: TRBD2
V: TRBV6-5
size: -
J: TRBJ2-3
DNA: TGTGCCAGCAGAGGAGGACTAGCTGGCACAGATACGCAGTATTTT
CDR3: CASRGGLAGTDTQYF

D: -
V: TRBV7-9
size: -
J: TRBJ2-7
DNA: TGTGCCAGCAGCTCCGACCTGGGGCCACCTTCCTACGAGCAGTACTTC
CDR3: CASSSDLGPPSYEQYF

D: TRBD1
V: TRBV10-2
size: -
J: TRBJ1-6
DNA: TGCGCCAGCAGTAAACTGACAGGGTCGAATTCGCCCCTCCACTTT
CDR3: CASSKLTGSNSPLHF

D: -
V: TRBV10-1
size: -
J: TRBJ2-1
DNA: TGCGCCAGCGAGAGGTCCGCGGGGTTCGCGCGGAATTACAATGAGCAGTTCTTC
CDR3: CASERSAGFARNYNEQFF

D: TRBD1
V: TRBV6-5
size: once
J: TRBJ2-5
DNA: TGTGCCAGCAGACAGGGGGCGAGGTGGGAGACCCAGTACTTC
CDR3: CASRQGARWETQYF

D: -
V: TRBV28
size: -
J: TRBJ2-1
DNA: TGTGCCAGCAAGGTTTCAGGGCACTACAATGAGCAGTTCTTC
CDR3: CASKVSGHYNEQFF

D: -
V: TRBV6-1
size: -
J: TRBJ2-2
DNA: TGTGCCAGTACCGACACAGAGAACACCGGGGAGCTGTTTTTT
CDR3: CASTDTENTGELFF

D: -
V: TRBV5-1
size: few
J: TRBJ2-5
DNA: TGCGCCAGCAGACAGGATGTGGAGACCCAGTACTTC
CDR3: CASRQDVETQYF

D: TRBD1
V: TRBV7-7
size: -
J: TRBJ1-3
DNA: TGTGCTAGCAGCCAGGGGGGACCTGGAAACACCATATATTTT
CDR3: CASSQGGPGNTIYF

D: -
V: TRBV7-3
size: -
J: TRBJ2-2
DNA: TGTGCCAGCAGGCGGGACAGGAACACCGGGGAGCTGTTTTTT
CDR3: CASRRDRNTGELFF

D: TRBD1
V: TRBV18
size: -
J: TRBJ2-7
DNA: TGTGCCAGCTTTCACCGGGACAGACCCTACGAGCAGTACTTC
CDR3: CASFHRDRPYEQYF

D: -
V: TRBV28
size: -
J: TRBJ2-1
DNA: TGTGCCAGCAGGGAATCGGGACACCTAACTAGGGATGAGCAGTTCTTC
CDR3: CASRESGHLTRDEQFF

D: TRBD2
V: TRBV5-5
size: -
J: TRBJ2-5
DNA: TGTGCCAGCAGCTTGGTTTCTAGCGGGGAAGAGACCCAGTACTTC
CDR3: CASSLVSSGEETQYF

D: TRBD1
V: TRBV6-4
size: -
J: TRBJ2-1
DNA: TGTGCCAGCAGCGCGGCGGACAGGGAAGTTTTTGGTGAGCAGTTCTTC
CDR3: CASSAADREVFGEQFF

D: -
V: TRBV6-4
size: -
J: TRBJ1-4
DNA: TGTGCCAGCAGTGAGACTACCGGAGCTAATGAAAAACTGTTTTTT
CDR3: CASSETTGANEKLFF

D: -
V: TRBV5-4
size: medium-sized
J: TRBJ2-7
DNA: TGTGCCAGCAGCTTGGTTATCGCGGGCCTAGACGAGCAGTACTTC
CDR3: CASSLVIAGLDEQYF

D: -
V: TRBV6-1
size: -
J: TRBJ2-2
DNA: TGTGCCAGCAGTGAACCGCGTACCACTTTGCGAAACACCGGGGAGCTGTTTTTT
CDR3: CASSEPRTTLRNTGELFF

D: -
V: TRBV11-2
size: -
J: TRBJ2-3
DNA: TGTGCCAGCAGGCCAACTAGCCCGGGAGATACGCAGTATTTT
CDR3: CASRPTSPGDTQYF

D: -
V: TRBV13
size: -
J: TRBJ2-7
DNA: TGTGCCAGCAGTGCAGGGGACGTCGTCTACGAGCAGTACTTC
CDR3: CASSAGDVVYEQYF

D: -
V: TRBV19
size: -
J: TRBJ1-4
DNA: TGTGCCAGTAGTATAGACCTCGCCGGGAATGCAGGTGTTTTTTGG
CDR3: CASSIDLAGNAGVFW

D: -
V: TRBV15
size: medium-sized
J: TRBJ1-2
DNA: TGTGCCACCAGCCCCCTCCAACCGGACAGCTTGTCCTATGGCTACACCTTC
CDR3: CATSPLQPDSLSYGYTF